This T cell receptor beta chain originates from a study of OX40 agonist ivuxolimab in advanced cancers. Study observations and caveats: Researchers report that CD8+ T cells had, on average, more expanded clones than CD4+. Dosing at 0.1 to 3.0 mg/kg was accompanied by clonal expansion of CD4+ and CD8+ blood T cells by week 6.

A word on this clone: Antigen: not known. The same CDR3 can be traced to other DNA sequences in this sample.

TCRdb's copy holds only in-frame clones and misses some; the assay was immunoSEQ multiplex PCR. This repertoire shows tens of thousands of clones, 85% to 90% found once; its top ten account for 1.2%. This TCR derives from an adult with an advanced solid tumor such as melanoma, head and neck, liver or kidney cancer. Sequencing used CD4+ or CD8+ T cells sorted from blood, obtained in a trial of the OX40 agonist ivuxolimab.

The CDR3 protein is CASSEDGTGGDQPQHF. The CDR3 DNA reads TGTGCCAGCAGTGAAGACGGGACAGGGGGCGATCAGCCCCAGCATTTT. V gene TRBV2 combines with J gene TRBJ1-5, with TRBD1 matching 12 bases. This CDR3 has 16 residues. Germline CDR1 and CDR2: SNHLY and FYNNEI. V lost 1 base and J lost 5; bases outside the gene matches: 3.